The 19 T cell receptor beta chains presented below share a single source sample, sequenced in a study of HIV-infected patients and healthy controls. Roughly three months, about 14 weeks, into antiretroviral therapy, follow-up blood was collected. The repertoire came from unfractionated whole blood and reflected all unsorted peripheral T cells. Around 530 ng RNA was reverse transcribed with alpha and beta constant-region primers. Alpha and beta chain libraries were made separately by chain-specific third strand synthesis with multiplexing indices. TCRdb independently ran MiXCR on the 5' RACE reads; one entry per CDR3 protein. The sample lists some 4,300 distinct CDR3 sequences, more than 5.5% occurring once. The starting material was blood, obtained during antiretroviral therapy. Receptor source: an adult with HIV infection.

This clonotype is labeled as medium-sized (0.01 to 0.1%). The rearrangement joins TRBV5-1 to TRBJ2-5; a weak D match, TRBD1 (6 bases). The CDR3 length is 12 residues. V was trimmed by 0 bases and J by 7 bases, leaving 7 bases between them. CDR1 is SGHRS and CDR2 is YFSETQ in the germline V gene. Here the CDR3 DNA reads TGCGCCAGCAGCTTGGGGGGGCCGACCCAGTACTTC. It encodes CASSLGGPTQYF.

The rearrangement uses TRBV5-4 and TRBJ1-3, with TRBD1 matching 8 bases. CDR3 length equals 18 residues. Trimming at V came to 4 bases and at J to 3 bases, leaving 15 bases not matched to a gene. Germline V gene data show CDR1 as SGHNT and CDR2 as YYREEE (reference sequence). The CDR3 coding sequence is TGTGCCAGCAGCCCTGGTGGGACAGGAATACGACGTGGAAACACCATATATTTT. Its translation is CASSPGGTGIRRGNTIYF.

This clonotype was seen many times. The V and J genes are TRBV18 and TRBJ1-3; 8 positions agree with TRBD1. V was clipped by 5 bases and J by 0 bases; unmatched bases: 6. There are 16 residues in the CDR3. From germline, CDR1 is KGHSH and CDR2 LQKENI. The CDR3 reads CASSSGQGISGNTIYF. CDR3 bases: TGTGCCAGCTCATCCGGACAGGGCATCTCTGGAAACACCATATATTTT.

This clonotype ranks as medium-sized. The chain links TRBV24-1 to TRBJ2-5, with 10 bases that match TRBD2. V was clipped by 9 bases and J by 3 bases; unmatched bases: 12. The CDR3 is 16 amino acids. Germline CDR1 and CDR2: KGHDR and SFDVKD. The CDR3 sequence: CATGDLAGALKETQYF. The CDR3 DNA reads TGTGCCACCGGAGATCTAGCGGGGGCTCTCAAAGAGACCCAGTACTTC.

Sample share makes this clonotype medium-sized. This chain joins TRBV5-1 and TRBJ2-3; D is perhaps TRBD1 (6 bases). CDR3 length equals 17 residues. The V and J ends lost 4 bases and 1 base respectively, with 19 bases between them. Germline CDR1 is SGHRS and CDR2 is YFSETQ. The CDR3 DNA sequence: TGCGCCAGCAGCCTATCTCGGGACACTAGGGGCACAGATACGCAGTATTTT. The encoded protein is CASSLSRDTRGTDTQYF. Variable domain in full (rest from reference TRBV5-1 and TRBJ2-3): KAGVTQTPRYLIKTRGQQVTLSCSPISGHRSVSWYQQTPGQGLQFLFEYFSETQRNKGNFPGRFSGRQFSNSRSEMNVSTLELGDSALYLCASSLSRDTRGTDTQYFGPGTRLTVL.

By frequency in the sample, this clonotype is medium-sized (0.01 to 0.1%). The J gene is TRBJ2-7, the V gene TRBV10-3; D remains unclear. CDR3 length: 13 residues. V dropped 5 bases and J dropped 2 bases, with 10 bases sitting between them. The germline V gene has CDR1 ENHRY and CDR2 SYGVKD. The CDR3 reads CAISITGPYEQYF. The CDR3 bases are TGTGCCATCAGTATAACTGGCCCCTACGAGCAGTACTTC.

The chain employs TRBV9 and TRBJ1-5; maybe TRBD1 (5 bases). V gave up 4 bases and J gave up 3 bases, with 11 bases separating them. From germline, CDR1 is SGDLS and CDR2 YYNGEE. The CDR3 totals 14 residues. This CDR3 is CASSRTGANQPQHF. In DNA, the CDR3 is TGTGCCAGCAGCCGAACCGGGGCCAATCAGCCCCAGCATTTT.

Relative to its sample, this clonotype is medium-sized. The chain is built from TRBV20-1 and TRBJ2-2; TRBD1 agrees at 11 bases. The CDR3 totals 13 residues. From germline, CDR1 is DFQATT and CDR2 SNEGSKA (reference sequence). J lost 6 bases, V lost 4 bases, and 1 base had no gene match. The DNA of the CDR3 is TGCAGTGCTAAGGGACAGGGGGCCGGGGAGCTGTTTTTT. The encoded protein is CSAKGQGAGELFF.

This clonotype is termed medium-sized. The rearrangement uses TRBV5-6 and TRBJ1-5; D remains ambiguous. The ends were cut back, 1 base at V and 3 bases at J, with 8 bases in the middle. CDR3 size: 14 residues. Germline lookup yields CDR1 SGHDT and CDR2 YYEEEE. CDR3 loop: CASSLNIPNQPQHF. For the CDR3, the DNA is TGTGCCAGCAGCTTGAACATCCCCAATCAGCCCCAGCATTTT.

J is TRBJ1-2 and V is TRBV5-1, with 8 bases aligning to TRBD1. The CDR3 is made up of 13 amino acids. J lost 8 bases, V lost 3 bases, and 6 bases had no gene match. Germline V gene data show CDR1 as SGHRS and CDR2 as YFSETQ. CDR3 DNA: TGCGCCAGCAGCTCGGACAGGGTCGACGGCTACACCTTC. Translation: CASSSDRVDGYTF.

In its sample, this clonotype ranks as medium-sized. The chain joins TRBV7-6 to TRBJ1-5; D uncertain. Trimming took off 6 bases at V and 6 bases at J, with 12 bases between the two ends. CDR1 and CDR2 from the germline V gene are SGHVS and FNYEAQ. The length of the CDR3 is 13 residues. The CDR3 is CASRGGSGQPQHF. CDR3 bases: TGTGCCAGCAGAGGCGGCAGTGGTCAGCCCCAGCATTTT.

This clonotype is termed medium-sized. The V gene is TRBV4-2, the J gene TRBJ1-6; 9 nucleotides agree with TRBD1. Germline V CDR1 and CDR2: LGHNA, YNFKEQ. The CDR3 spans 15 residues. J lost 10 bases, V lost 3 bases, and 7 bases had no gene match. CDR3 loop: CASSQDRGGGSPLHF. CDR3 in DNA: TGTGCCAGCAGCCAGGACAGGGGAGGAGGCTCACCCCTCCACTTT.

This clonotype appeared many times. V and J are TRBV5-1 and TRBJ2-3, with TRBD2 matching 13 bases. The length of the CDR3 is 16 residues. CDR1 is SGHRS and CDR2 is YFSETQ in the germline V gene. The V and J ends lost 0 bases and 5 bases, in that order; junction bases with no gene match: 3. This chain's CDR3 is CASSLGLAGGEDTQYF. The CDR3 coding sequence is TGCGCCAGCAGCTTGGGACTAGCGGGAGGAGAAGATACGCAGTATTTT.

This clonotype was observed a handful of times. The CDR3 DNA reads as TGTGCCAGCAGCTTAGGAAACAGGGGATCGACTGAAGCTTTCTTT. Amino acids: CASSLGNRGSTEAFF. The chain employs TRBV7-9 and TRBJ1-1, with 7 nucleotides matching TRBD1. The length of the CDR3 is 15 residues. Germline trimming cut 1 base from V and 5 bases from J; bases unmatched to any gene: 7. Germline-derived CDR1 and CDR2 are SEHNR and FQNEAQ (reference sequence).

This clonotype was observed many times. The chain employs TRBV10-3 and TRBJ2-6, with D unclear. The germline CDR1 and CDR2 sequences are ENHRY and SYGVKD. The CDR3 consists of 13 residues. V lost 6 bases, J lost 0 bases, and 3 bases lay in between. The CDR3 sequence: CAISPSGANVLTF. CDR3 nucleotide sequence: TGTGCCATCAGCCCCTCTGGGGCCAACGTCCTGACTTTC.

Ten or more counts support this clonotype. The CDR3 protein is CASSSSLSGGTDTQYF. The CDR3 bases are TGTGCCAGCAGTTCCTCTCTAAGCGGGGGGACAGATACGCAGTATTTT. The chain uses TRBV28 and TRBJ2-3, with 9 bases that match TRBD2. J gave up 3 bases and V 4 bases, and 8 bases lay outside the gene matches. CDR1 is MDHEN and CDR2 is SYDVKM in the germline V gene. The CDR3 loop spans 16 amino acids. Supplemented by reference TRBV28 and TRBJ2-3, the full variable domain reads DVKVTQSSRYLVKRTGEKVFLECVQDMDHENMFWYRQDPGLGLRLIYFSYDVKMKEKGDIPEGYSVSREKKERFSLILESASTNQTSMYLCASSSSLSGGTDTQYFGPGTRLTVL.

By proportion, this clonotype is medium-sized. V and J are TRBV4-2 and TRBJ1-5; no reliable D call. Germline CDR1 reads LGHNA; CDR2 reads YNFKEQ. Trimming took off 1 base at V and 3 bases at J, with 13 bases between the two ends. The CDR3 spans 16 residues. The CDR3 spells CASSQAVGQPNQPQHF. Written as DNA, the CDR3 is TGTGCCAGCAGCCAAGCTGTAGGGCAGCCCAATCAGCCCCAGCATTTT.

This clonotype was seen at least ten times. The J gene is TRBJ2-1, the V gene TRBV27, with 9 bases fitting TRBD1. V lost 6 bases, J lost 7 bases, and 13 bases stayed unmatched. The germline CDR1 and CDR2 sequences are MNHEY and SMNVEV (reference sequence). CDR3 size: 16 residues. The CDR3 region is CASRPSGTGSGNEQFF. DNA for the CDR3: TGTGCCAGCAGGCCCTCCGGGACAGGGTCTGGTAATGAGCAGTTCTTC.

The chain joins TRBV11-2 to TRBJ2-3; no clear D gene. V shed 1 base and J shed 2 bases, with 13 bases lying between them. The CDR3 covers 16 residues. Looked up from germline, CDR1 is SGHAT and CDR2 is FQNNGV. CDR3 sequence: CASSLGYSRSTDTQYF. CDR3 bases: TGTGCCAGCAGCTTAGGATACAGCCGATCCACAGATACGCAGTATTTT.